The rows below give T cell receptor beta chains drawn from one sample of a study of glioma-infiltrating T cells after dendritic cell vaccination. Generated by immunoSEQ multiplex PCR, the TCRdb table keeps only in-frame clones and is missing some. The sample comprises tens of thousands of clones, 80% to 85% of which are singletons, and roughly 7.7% rests with the top ten. The input for sequencing was blood, taken before dendritic cell vaccination. The source of these receptors is a human donor with glioblastoma. CDR3s include the opening cysteine and the closing phenylalanine or tryptophan. A D gene is named only where the DNA matches it firmly. Clone size is shown for a subset of rows, as once, few, many or a class of expanded clone.

clone size	J gene	V gene	D gene	CDR3 protein	CDR3 DNA
NA	TRBJ1-1	TRBV5-1	TRBD1	CASGPGGTEAFF	TGCGCCAGCGGCCCAGGGGGGACTGAAGCTTTCTTT
NA	TRBJ1-2	TRBV2	TRBD1	CASTERGDRDHYGYTF	TGTGCCAGCACCGAAAGGGGGGACAGGGACCACTATGGCTACACCTTC
NA	TRBJ2-7	TRBV7-2	NA	CASSRVLYEQYF	TGTGCCAGCAGCCGCGTCCTCTACGAGCAGTACTTC
NA	TRBJ1-1	TRBV7-2	NA	CASSLLLGGNTEAFF	TGTGCCAGCAGCTTACTATTAGGGGGGAACACTGAAGCTTTCTTT
NA	TRBJ1-2	TRBV19	TRBD1	CASSFGTGTDYGYTF	TGTGCCAGTAGTTTCGGGACAGGGACAGATTATGGCTACACCTTC
NA	TRBJ1-2	TRBV2	TRBD1	CASSGDSRVWHYGYTF	TGTGCCAGCAGTGGGGACAGCAGGGTATGGCACTATGGCTACACCTTC
NA	TRBJ1-2	TRBV7-2	NA	CASSPDSVTNYGYTF	TGTGCCAGCAGCCCCGACAGTGTTACTAACTATGGCTACACCTTC
NA	TRBJ2-1	TRBV9	TRBD1	CASSVGGQGWNEQFF	TGTGCCAGCAGCGTCGGGGGACAGGGTTGGAATGAGCAGTTCTTC
NA	TRBJ2-1	TRBV5-4	NA	CASSQGLNALNEQFF	TGTGCCAGCAGCCAAGGACTGAATGCTCTCAATGAGCAGTTCTTC
NA	TRBJ1-2	TRBV18	TRBD1	CASSPPTGVYGYTF	TGTGCCAGCTCACCACCCACAGGGGTCTATGGCTACACCTTC
NA	TRBJ2-5	TRBV19	TRBD2	CASSTPGGGSRETQYF	TGTGCCAGTAGTACCCCGGGGGGGGGCTCTAGGGAGACCCAGTACTTC
NA	TRBJ1-1	TRBV6-6	TRBD1	CASSFGTGGGTEAFF	TGTGCCAGCAGTTTCGGGACAGGGGGAGGCACTGAAGCTTTCTTT
once	TRBJ1-1	TRBV25-1	NA	CASSGFRDTNTEAFF	TGTGCCAGCAGTGGGTTCCGCGACACGAACACTGAAGCTTTCTTT
NA	TRBJ2-7	TRBV6-1	TRBD1	CASSVDRGLFQEQYF	TGTGCCAGCAGTGTCGACAGGGGGCTGTTCCAGGAGCAGTACTTC
NA	TRBJ1-1	TRBV13	NA	CASSLSTGTRAFF	TGTGCCAGCAGCTTAAGTACAGGCACGAGGGCTTTCTTT
NA	TRBJ1-5	TRBV30	NA	CAWSQPPRGPQHF	TGTGCCTGGAGCCAACCCCCCAGGGGGCCCCAGCATTTT
NA	TRBJ2-1	TRBV7-9	NA	CASTLGQGGYNEQFF	TGTGCCAGCACCCTGGGGCAGGGAGGCTACAATGAGCAGTTCTTC
few	TRBJ1-2	TRBV10-3	TRBD1	CAIIGDRGYGYTF	TGTGCCATCATTGGAGACAGGGGTTATGGCTACACCTTC
NA	TRBJ1-1	TRBV19	TRBD1	CASSIQGGTEAFF	TGTGCCAGTAGTATCCAGGGGGGCACTGAAGCTTTCTTT
NA	TRBJ2-3	TRBV29-1	TRBD2	CSVERGDTDTQYF	TGCAGCGTTGAACGGGGGGACACAGATACGCAGTATTTT
NA	TRBJ2-1	TRBV10-3	TRBD2	CAIRLTSSHEQFF	TGTGCCATCAGATTGACTAGCAGCCATGAGCAGTTCTTC
once	TRBJ1-2	TRBV7-2	TRBD1	CASSLVPLDRTYGYTF	TGTGCCAGCAGCTTAGTTCCGTTGGACAGGACCTATGGCTACACCTTC
NA	TRBJ2-7	TRBV11-1	TRBD2	CASSLSSGGDPFYEQYF	TGTGCCAGCAGCTTATCTAGCGGGGGGGATCCCTTCTACGAGCAGTACTTC
NA	TRBJ1-2	TRBV28	NA	CASRSGGLYGYTF	TGTGCCAGCAGGTCTGGCGGGTTGTATGGCTACACCTTC
few	TRBJ2-1	TRBV2	NA	CASSETIASYNEQFF	TGTGCCAGCAGTGAGACTATAGCCTCCTACAATGAGCAGTTCTTC
NA	TRBJ2-4	TRBV2	TRBD1	CATWTGFSHIQYF	TGTGCCACATGGACAGGGTTTTCTCACATTCAGTACTTC
NA	TRBJ2-3	TRBV12-1	NA	CASSDDGGNTDTQYF	TGTGCCAGCAGCGACGACGGGGGTAACACAGATACGCAGTATTTT
NA	TRBJ2-7	TRBV19	TRBD1	CASSIDGDSYEQYF	TGTGCCAGTAGTATAGATGGGGACAGCTACGAGCAGTACTTC
NA	TRBJ2-4	TRBV11-2	TRBD2	CASSPMGSGELGNIQYF	TGTGCCAGCAGCCCAATGGGTAGCGGGGAACTTGGGAACATTCAGTACTTC
once	TRBJ2-7	TRBV13	TRBD2	CASRRLAGGREQYF	TGTGCCAGCAGGCGACTAGCGGGGGGGCGCGAGCAGTACTTC
NA	TRBJ1-4	TRBV4-3	TRBD1	CASSHTGEPNEKLFF	TGCGCCAGCAGCCATACAGGGGAACCTAATGAAAAACTGTTTTTT
many	TRBJ1-1	TRBV30	NA	CAWSVRGTEAFF	TGTGCCTGGAGTGTACGAGGGACTGAAGCTTTCTTT
few	TRBJ2-3	TRBV6-5	TRBD1	CASSSLGQGSTDTQYF	TGTGCCAGCAGTTCCCTGGGACAGGGGAGCACAGATACGCAGTATTTT
NA	TRBJ2-1	TRBV5-1	NA	CASSQGHEYNEQFF	TGCGCCAGCAGCCAGGGGCACGAATACAATGAGCAGTTCTTC
NA	TRBJ1-4	TRBV6-5	NA	CASSRGATNEKLFF	TGTGCCAGCAGCAGGGGCGCAACTAATGAAAAACTGTTTTTT
NA	TRBJ2-2	TRBV7-3	NA	CASSSLADGELFF	TGTGCCAGCAGTTCATTAGCGGACGGGGAGCTGTTTTTT
NA	TRBJ1-1	TRBV4-1	NA	CASSQVGRWDTEAFF	TGCGCCAGCAGCCAAGTAGGGAGATGGGACACTGAAGCTTTCTTT
once	TRBJ2-1	TRBV4-1	TRBD2	CASSQDLAGDSYNEQFF	TGCGCCAGCAGCCAAGACCTAGCGGGGGACTCTTACAATGAGCAGTTCTTC
NA	TRBJ2-2	TRBV7-3	TRBD1	CASSWDRGAGELFF	TGTGCCAGCAGCTGGGACAGGGGCGCCGGGGAGCTGTTTTTT
NA	TRBJ2-6	TRBV27	NA	CASSPAGANVLTF	TGTGCCAGCAGCCCTGCTGGGGCCAACGTCCTGACTTTC
NA	TRBJ1-6	TRBV25-1	TRBD1	CASSDGQGYNSPLHF	TGTGCCAGCAGTGACGGACAGGGCTATAATTCACCCCTCCACTTT
NA	TRBJ1-1	TRBV18	NA	CASSPMTGNTEAFF	TGTGCCAGCTCACCCATGACAGGGAACACTGAAGCTTTCTTT
once	TRBJ1-1	TRBV5-1	NA	CASSLAQMNTEAFF	TGCGCCAGCAGCTTGGCACAGATGAACACTGAAGCTTTCTTT